This T cell receptor (beta chain) was recorded in a study of T cell responses to AZD1222 COVID-19 vaccine (dated by TCRdb to about 2021). Regarding the complete study: Because spike-specific TCR depth and breadth did not differ between the two schedules, AZD1222 recipients who got a second dose at roughly 4 weeks were pooled with those who got a second dose at roughly 12 weeks. A total of about 230 trial participants underwent TCR sequencing, of whom 207 received two doses of AZD1222 and around 26 received two doses of the MenACWY control vaccine. Enrollment into the trials was organized by age into subgroups of 18-55, 56-69 and 70-plus years, and those subgroups contained roughly 160, 29 and 62 TCR-sequenced participants, respectively.

Study-wide conclusions, independent of this receptor: Participants were mostly white British, with more females than males. The authors suggested clonal diversity may have been underestimated. Epitopes outside the regions mutated in the B.1.351 and B.1.1.7 variants were reportedly recognized by nearly half of the unique spike-specific TCRs. In the small 56-69-year group, the increase in depth fell short of significance, most likely because of low power. After two AZD1222 doses, spike-specific TCR breadth and depth were significantly higher than at day 0 and than in MenACWY recipients. Conclusions about previously exposed vaccinees were limited because only a handful of AZD1222 recipients were SARS-CoV-2 seropositive at baseline. Because no day 14 peak-response samples were available, the repertoires could be characterized only after the peak T cell response. The whole spike protein was spanned by vaccine-associated CD4 TCRs, and dominant responses were seen in regions 160-218 and 743-854.

The time point tag for this specimen amounts to: baseline before first vaccination. The vaccinee samples were drawn from two UK trials, COV001 and COV002, one of which was a single-blind randomized controlled phase 2/3 trial testing AZD1222 (ChAdOx1 nCoV-19) in healthy adults. Trial participant PBMC samples were collected at day 0 and day 28 after the second dose for TCRbeta chain sequencing. Remarks on this clone: No antigen is known for it. No base quality values were provided; no much bigger clone lies one nucleotide off.

Taken from the germline V gene (reference sequence), the CDR1 and CDR2 loops are LGHDT and YNNKEL. From cysteine to phenylalanine, the CDR3 is 17 amino acids long. The entry retains the CDR3 DNA only, 51 bases that are in frame from base 1. The germline ends are 15 bases apart after V is trimmed by 1 base and J by 5 bases. The CDR3 regions of human TCRbeta chains were analyzed by immunosequencing. The authors' analysis ran thus. TCRs in the repertoires were compared against a reference library of SARS-CoV-2-specific TCRs that had been generated with the MIRA antigen-specificity platform. Breadth was defined as the fraction of unique TCRs that were SARS-CoV-2-associated, and depth was defined as the fraction of total T cells that were SARS-CoV-2-associated. Using the MIRA data, each spike-specific TCR was mapped to the spike region that the TCR reacts to and placed in a CD4 or CD8 class. Log10-transformed breadth and depth values were compared by one-way ANOVA with Sidak's multiple comparisons tests. This immuneACCESS table, as held by TCRdb, lists in-frame sequences with V and J called but not all clones. Of the missing ones, under half trace to an unresolved V gene in checked studies; the others have no known cause. Clonal size and the V and J genes are those of that table, whereas D and trimming came from the DNA. The sample has about 28,000 clones on record, 78% of them singletons. The ten most abundant clones make up around 6.1% of the sample.

The chain links TRBV3-1 (or the pseudogene TRBV3-2) with TRBJ1-6; TRBD1 could be the D gene, as 6 bases match. The TCR comes from an adult in good health. The source material was peripheral blood, sampled on day 0 of AZD1222 vaccination. The CDR3 protein is CASSQGRTGPDNSPLHF. The nucleotide sequence reads TGTGCCAGCAGCCAAGGGCGCACAGGGCCGGATAATTCACCCCTCCACTTT.